The 11 T cell receptor beta chains below were found in one sample sequenced in a study of blood T cell repertoires in COVID-19. Measured with immunoSEQ multiplex PCR; TCRdb has only the in-frame clones, and not every one. The sample yields 200,000 to 250,000 clones, roughly nine tenths seen once. Sequenced material: PBMCs or T cells enriched from blood (not recorded which). These receptors all come from a woman in her twenties or thirties who had recovered from COVID-19.

V usage is TRBV10-2 and J usage is TRBJ1-5, with 7 bases identical to TRBD1. The V gene end was trimmed by 6 bases and the J gene end by 5 bases; junction bases not matched to a gene: 7. The CDR3 is 14 residues long. Germline-derived CDR1 and CDR2 are WSHSY and SAAADI. DNA for the CDR3: TGCGCCAGCAGGCCAGGGGGTTGGCATCAGCCCCAGCATTTT. Translating gives CASRPGGWHQPQHF.

The CDR3 reads CASSSAGGGYTF. The CDR3 nucleotides read TGTGCCAGCAGTTCCGCAGGGGGAGGCTACACCTTC. This chain joins TRBV12-3 or TRBV12-4 and TRBJ1-2, with 7 bases lining up with TRBD1. J gave up 8 bases and V 4 bases, and 4 bases lay outside the gene matches. The CDR3 loop spans 12 amino acids.

The chain joins TRBV7-9 to TRBJ2-3; no reliable D call. CDR1 and CDR2 (germline): SEHNR, FQNEAQ (reference sequence). The V and J ends lost 1 base and 4 bases respectively, with 12 bases between them. This CDR3 has 15 amino acids. DNA of the CDR3: TGTGCCAGCAGCTTAGGGCCCTCTCCACCAGATACGCAGTATTTT. It specifies CASSLGPSPPDTQYF.

The chain carries TRBV5-1 and TRBJ1-2; TRBD1 matches 9 bases. CDR1 and CDR2 (germline): SGHRS, YFSETQ. This CDR3 has 16 residues. The ends lost 3 bases at V and 2 bases at J; junction bases unmatched: 8. The CDR3 sequence: CASSSTTGQGNYGYTF. CDR3 DNA sequence: TGCGCCAGCAGCTCTACCACTGGACAGGGGAACTATGGCTACACCTTC.

The chain has TRBV29-1 and TRBJ2-3; TRBD2 aligns across 7 bases. The CDR3 has 13 amino acids. Per germline, CDR1 SQVTM and CDR2 ANQGSEA. V shed 4 bases and J 2 bases; nucleotides not matched to a gene: 3. The CDR3 loop is CSVAGGSTDTQYF. The CDR3 bases are TGCAGCGTTGCGGGGGGTTCCACAGATACGCAGTATTTT.

This clone was seen more than once but under ten times. The chain is built from TRBV6-1 and TRBJ1-2, with no clear D. Germline loops: CDR1 MNHNS, CDR2 SASEGT. Trimming pared 1 base from V and 2 bases from J, leaving 20 bases between. The CDR3 extends over 18 amino acids. The CDR3 DNA follows: TGTGCCAGCAGTGAAGTCTCCCCGAGACGGCGGCGAAACTATGGCTACACCTTC. Amino acids: CASSEVSPRRRRNYGYTF.

CDR3 nucleotide sequence: TGTGCCAGCAGCGCTTTAACACAGGGGGCACATGGCTACACCTTC. This translates into CASSALTQGAHGYTF. J is TRBJ1-2 and V is TRBV9; 9 nucleotides line up with TRBD1. The CDR3 runs 15 residues. V trimming: 3 bases; J trimming: 6 bases; junction bases outside the gene matches: 9. Per germline, CDR1 SGDLS and CDR2 YYNGEE.

The CDR3 sequence: CASSLAQGIGNTIYF. The CDR3 DNA is TGCGCCAGCAGCTTGGCCCAGGGGATTGGAAACACCATATATTTT. The chain joins TRBV5-1 to TRBJ1-3; a possible D gene is TRBD1 (6 bases). Trimming left V 0 bases short and J 3 bases short, with 10 bases between. This CDR3 is built from 15 residues. Looked up from germline, CDR1 is SGHRS and CDR2 is YFSETQ.

V gene TRBV5-5 combines with J gene TRBJ1-1; TRBD1 might be the D (6 bases). Trimming took off 1 base at V and 2 bases at J, with 9 bases between the two ends. This CDR3 is built from 14 residues. Germline CDR1 SGHKS, CDR2 YYEKEE (reference sequence). CDR3 residues: CASSLSRGNTEAFF. The CDR3 DNA follows: TGTGCCAGCAGCTTGTCCAGGGGTAACACTGAAGCTTTCTTT.

This sequence joins TRBV6-1 and TRBJ1-1; the D gene is possibly TRBD1 (5 bases). CDR1 is MNHNS and CDR2 is SASEGT in the germline V gene. Trimming left V 8 bases short and J 0 bases short, with 10 bases between. The CDR3 loop spans 13 amino acids. DNA of the CDR3: TGTGCCAGCGGGAGGGACGTGAACACTGAAGCTTTCTTT. It yields the protein CASGRDVNTEAFF.

This chain joins TRBV7-9 and TRBJ1-1, with D possibly being TRBD1 (5 bases). Germline lookup yields CDR1 SEHNR and CDR2 FQNEAQ (reference sequence). The CDR3 length is 12 residues. The CDR3 DNA is TGTGCAAGCGGGGCGTGGAGCACTGAAGCTTTCTTT. Its translation is CASGAWSTEAFF.